The 31 T cell receptor beta chains given below trace back to one sample, sequenced in a study of blood T cell repertoires in COVID-19. Sequencing was performed with immunoSEQ multiplex PCR; in TCRdb, only in-frame clones are kept and a portion is missing. The data show about 270,000 clones, just under 90% seen once. The sequenced material came from PBMCs or T cells enriched from blood (not recorded which). Source of these receptors: a woman aged 60-75 years who had recovered from COVID-19.

The chain is built from TRBV11-2 and TRBJ2-1; 13 nucleotides align to TRBD2. The CDR3 is made up of 13 amino acids. J was trimmed by 10 bases and V by 5 bases; bases with no gene match: 2. Germline values: CDR1 SGHAT, CDR2 FQNNGV. The CDR3, as DNA: TGTGCCAGCAGCCAGGGACTAGCGGGGGAGCAGTTCTTC. Translation gives CASSQGLAGEQFF.

The gene calls are TRBV7-6 and TRBJ2-5; tentatively, D is TRBD1 (5 bases). The V gene lost 4 bases and the J gene lost 4 bases, with 16 bases spanning the gap. Germline V lookup: CDR1 SGHVS, CDR2 FNYEAQ. The CDR3 has 15 residues. In DNA form, the CDR3 reads TGTGCCAGCAGCTCCAATCAGGGTCTTTCAGAGACCCAGTACTTC. Its protein is CASSSNQGLSETQYF.

This clone has only one observation. V gene TRBV19 combines with J gene TRBJ2-5, with 7 bases lining up with TRBD1. There are 13 residues in the CDR3. With V trimmed by 5 bases and J by 7 bases, 7 bases remained unmatched. The V gene's germline CDR1 is LNHDA and CDR2 SQIVND (reference sequence). This chain's CDR3 is CASSDRATGTQYF. The CDR3 nucleotides read TGTGCCAGTAGTGACAGGGCGACGGGGACCCAGTACTTC.

The chain uses TRBV5-4 and TRBJ1-1; 11 bases align to TRBD1. This CDR3 has 15 residues. Germline CDR1 is SGHNT and CDR2 is YYREEE (reference sequence). J gave up 4 bases and V 3 bases, and 5 bases lay outside the gene matches. The CDR3 DNA reads TGTGCCAGCAGCTCCCGGGACAGGGGGACCACTGAAGCTTTCTTT. This codes for CASSSRDRGTTEAFF.

CDR3 coding DNA: TGTGCCACCAGGGGGACAGACTATGGCTACACCTTC. Amino acids: CATRGTDYGYTF. The genes are TRBV24-1 and TRBJ1-2; 7 nucleotides line up with TRBD1. Germline CDR1 and CDR2: KGHDR and SFDVKD. CDR3 length equals 12 residues. Trimming at V came to 7 bases and at J to 3 bases, leaving 1 base not matched to a gene.

This clone was counted between two and nine times. This chain uses TRBV28 with TRBJ2-7; no definite D call. This CDR3 region has 11 residues. CDR1 and CDR2 (germline): MDHEN, SYDVKM. V lost 5 bases and J 3 bases, leaving 5 bases between the germline ends. The CDR3 coding sequence is TGTGCCAGCAGTCCACACTACGAGCAGTACTTC. It translates to CASSPHYEQYF.

CDR3 bases: TGTGCCAGCACGCGGGGCAGCCAAGGGAACACTGAAGCTTTCTTT. Protein product: CASTRGSQGNTEAFF. The rearrangement uses TRBV28 and TRBJ1-1; maybe TRBD1 (5 bases). Germline lookup yields CDR1 MDHEN and CDR2 SYDVKM. This CDR3 is built from 15 residues. V gave up 7 bases and J gave up 1 base, with 16 bases separating them.

J is TRBJ1-1 and V is TRBV18, with D unresolved. The V end was cut by 2 bases, the J end by 1 base, with 14 bases between. The germline CDR1 and CDR2 sequences are KGHSH and LQKENI. This CDR3 contains 16 residues. The DNA of the CDR3 is TGTGCCAGCTCACCAGCGAGGGTGGGTGGGAACACTGAAGCTTTCTTT. This codes for CASSPARVGGNTEAFF.

The CDR3 region has the DNA TGTGCCAGCACTGTCGGGGGGGATACGCAGTATTTT. It codes for CASTVGGDTQYF. This rearrangement joins TRBV2 to TRBJ2-3, with 7 bases aligning to TRBD2. There are 12 residues in the CDR3. The V gene end was trimmed by 7 bases and the J gene end by 6 bases; junction bases not matched to a gene: 4. From germline, CDR1 is SNHLY and CDR2 FYNNEI.

The chain joins TRBV3-1 (or the pseudogene TRBV3-2) to TRBJ2-5, with 8 bases fitting TRBD1. Per germline, CDR1 LGHDT and CDR2 YNNKEL (reference sequence). CDR3 size: 14 residues. After removal of 7 bases from V and 4 bases from J, the junction contained 8 bases not matched to a gene. The CDR3 region has the DNA TGTGCCAGCAAGACAGGGGCGGTAGGAGAGACCCAGTACTTC. Its translation is CASKTGAVGETQYF.

The rearrangement joins TRBV7-3 to TRBJ1-1; a possible D gene is TRBD1 (5 bases). Germline CDR1 reads SGHTA; CDR2 reads FQGTGA. The CDR3 sequence is 13 residues long. V gave up 4 bases and J gave up 6 bases, with 12 bases separating them. CDR3 sequence reads: CASSSQSGAEAFF. Written as DNA, the CDR3 is TGTGCCAGCAGCTCACAGTCGGGGGCTGAAGCTTTCTTT.

The rearrangement joins TRBV2 to TRBJ2-3, with 10 bases identical to TRBD2. CDR1 is SNHLY, CDR2 FYNNEI, per germline. Trimming cost V 6 bases and J 5 bases; bases outside gene matches: 11. The CDR3 sequence is 16 residues long. CDR3 sequence (DNA): TGTGCCAGCAGGGGTAGCGGGGGGTTCTCCGGAGATACGCAGTATTTT. Amino acids: CASRGSGGFSGDTQYF.

This chain links TRBV6-5 with TRBJ1-1, with D perhaps matching TRBD1 (6 bases). Germline V gene data show CDR1 as MNHEY and CDR2 as SVGAGI. The CDR3 covers 14 residues. The ends were cut back, 8 bases at V and 4 bases at J, with 17 bases in the middle. CDR3 nucleotides: TGTGCCAGCGAGGAACAGGGATTGTTCACTGAAGCTTTCTTT. Amino acids: CASEEQGLFTEAFF.

The chain employs TRBV2 and TRBJ1-1, with D unclear. Germline assignment: CDR1 SNHLY and CDR2 FYNNEI. Trimming left V 7 bases short and J 0 bases short, with 9 bases between. The CDR3 consists of 13 residues. DNA for the CDR3: TGTGCCAGCACGGGTGGCCTGAACACTGAAGCTTTCTTT. Amino acids: CASTGGLNTEAFF.

V gene TRBV6-5 combines with J gene TRBJ1-1, with a weak D call TRBD1 (5 bases). In germline, CDR1 is MNHEY, CDR2 SVGAGI. CDR3 length: 14 residues. The V end lost 5 bases, the J end lost 0 bases, and 10 bases lay between the germline ends. CDR3 sequence: CASSRGEMNTEAFF. DNA for the CDR3: TGTGCCAGCAGTCGGGGGGAGATGAACACTGAAGCTTTCTTT.

CDR3: CATKYVRERIKQPQHF. The DNA for the CDR3 is TGTGCCACCAAGTACGTAAGGGAGAGGATTAAACAGCCCCAGCATTTT. This sequence joins TRBV24-1 and TRBJ1-5, with D hard to call. Deletions cut 8 bases from V and 7 bases from J, with 23 bases between. This CDR3 spans 16 amino acids. The germline gives CDR1 KGHDR, CDR2 SFDVKD.

The genes are TRBV24-1 and TRBJ2-2, with 11 positions matching TRBD2. CDR1 is KGHDR, CDR2 SFDVKD, per germline. Losses at the gene ends were 7 bases for V and 6 bases for J; bases not matched to a gene: 6. The CDR3 has 15 residues. CDR3 amino acids: CATSGLAGLAGELFF. The CDR3 DNA follows: TGTGCCACCAGCGGACTAGCGGGCTTGGCCGGGGAGCTGTTTTTT.

The rearrangement uses TRBV15 and TRBJ2-7; 10 bases map to TRBD2. The CDR3 loop spans 16 amino acids. V was pared by 0 bases and J by 6 bases, with 8 bases of the junction left unmatched. Germline-derived CDR1 and CDR2 are LNHNV and YYDKDF (reference sequence). The CDR3 here is CATSRDWIAGGGEQYF. For the CDR3, the DNA is TGTGCCACCAGCAGAGATTGGATAGCGGGAGGTGGCGAGCAGTACTTC.

This sequence joins TRBV4-1 and TRBJ2-3; 7 bases line up with TRBD2. CDR1 is MGHRA and CDR2 is YSYEKL in the germline V gene. This CDR3 comprises 15 residues. V lost 8 bases to trimming and J lost 7 bases; unmatched junction nucleotides: 15. Here the CDR3 reads CASSTLLAGEYTQYF. Here the CDR3 DNA reads TGCGCCAGCTCTACTTTACTGGCGGGAGAATATACGCAGTATTTT.

The chain recombines TRBV2 with TRBJ2-5; a weak D match, TRBD2 (7 bases). This CDR3 has 17 amino acids. Trimming pared 2 bases from V and 6 bases from J, leaving 22 bases between. Looked up from germline, CDR1 is SNHLY and CDR2 is FYNNEI. The CDR3 region is CASSENSGGRLRKTQYF. CDR3 coding DNA: TGTGCCAGCAGTGAAAATTCCGGGGGGCGGCTTAGGAAGACCCAGTACTTC.

The rearrangement joins TRBV6-5 to TRBJ1-5; tentative D call: TRBD1 (5 bases). The CDR3 is 13 amino acids. Trimming left V 8 bases short and J 0 bases short, with 8 bases between. Germline-derived CDR1 and CDR2 are MNHEY and SVGAGI. Here the CDR3 DNA reads TGTGCCAGCGGACAAAATAGCAATCAGCCCCAGCATTTT. Translation gives CASGQNSNQPQHF.

The V gene is TRBV14, the J gene TRBJ2-3, with TRBD2 matching 9 bases. The J segment lost 5 bases and the V segment lost 4 bases, leaving 16 bases of the junction unmatched. CDR1 SGHDN and CDR2 FVKESK come from the germline V gene. This CDR3 has 18 amino acids. CDR3 in DNA: TGTGCCAGCAGCCCGTGGGCCGGGACTAGCAGCCTGGGAGATACGCAGTATTTT. It translates to CASSPWAGTSSLGDTQYF.

The chain has TRBV30 and TRBJ1-2, with unresolved D. Germline V gene lookup returns CDR1 GTSNPN and CDR2 SVGIG (reference sequence). The length of the CDR3 is 11 residues. Trimming cost V 0 bases and J 8 bases, with 7 bases left between them. For the CDR3, the DNA is TGTGCCTGGAGTGTCGGTAGCGGCTACACCTTC. This translates into CAWSVGSGYTF.

The J gene is TRBJ2-2, the V gene TRBV9; TRBD2 matches at 7 bases. The CDR3 spans 17 residues. V dropped 3 bases and J dropped 1; count of bases not matched to a gene: 9. The V gene's germline CDR1 is SGDLS and CDR2 YYNGEE. The CDR3 bases are TGTGCCAGCAGCGCCCCACGACTAGCAGTGAACACCGGGGAGCTGTTTTTT. The encoded protein is CASSAPRLAVNTGELFF.

About this clone itself: At one end the junction does not follow the germline gene, possibly because of a read error. This chain links TRBV30 with TRBJ2-1, with a possible D match to TRBD1 (5 bases). The CDR3 has 13 residues. The germline V gene encodes CDR1 GTSNPN and CDR2 SVGIG (reference sequence). The CDR3 reads CAWSVEVRAMRLF. The CDR3 DNA sequence: TGTGCCTGGAGTGTAGAGGTCAGGGCAATGCGGCTCTTC.

V usage is TRBV10-1 and J usage is TRBJ2-1, with TRBD2 matching 14 bases. This CDR3 has 18 amino acids. The ends lost 2 bases at V and 7 bases at J; junction bases unmatched: 10. Germline assignment: CDR1 WNHNN and CDR2 SYGVQD (reference sequence). The DNA for the CDR3 is TGCGCCAGCAGTGAGGGGACTAGCGGGAGCTTTTTGCGGAATGAGCAGTTCTTC. Protein product: CASSEGTSGSFLRNEQFF.

The chain has TRBV11-3 and TRBJ2-5, with 8 bases matching TRBD1. The V gene's germline CDR1 is SGHNT and CDR2 YENEEA. V lost 5 bases, J lost 4 bases, and 12 bases stayed unmatched. The CDR3 is 16 amino acids. CDR3 loop: CASSPRQGSIGETQYF. DNA for the CDR3: TGTGCCAGCAGCCCGAGACAGGGGTCGATCGGAGAGACCCAGTACTTC.

Only one count was recorded for this clone. The rearrangement uses TRBV7-9 and TRBJ1-2; D gene uncertain. In germline, CDR1 is SEHNR, CDR2 FQNEAQ (reference sequence). The ends were cut back, 3 bases at V and 4 bases at J, with 6 bases in the middle. CDR3 size: 12 residues. This chain's CDR3 is CASSFEGYGYTF. The CDR3 coding sequence is TGTGCCAGCAGCTTTGAGGGCTATGGCTACACCTTC.

The J gene is TRBJ2-7, the V gene TRBV7-6; TRBD2 aligns across 8 bases. This CDR3 comprises 14 residues. Germline V gene sequence: CDR1 SGHVS, CDR2 FNYEAQ. Losses at the gene ends were 5 bases for V and 6 bases for J; bases not matched to a gene: 9. The DNA of the CDR3 is TGTGCCAGCAGCCGGACTAGCCCCTGGGGCGAGCAGTACTTC. Protein sequence: CASSRTSPWGEQYF.

The chain combines TRBV11-2 with TRBJ2-3; maybe TRBD2 (5 bases). This CDR3 region has 14 residues. The V end lost 2 bases, the J end lost 4 bases, and 10 bases lay between the germline ends. CDR1 is SGHAT and CDR2 is FQNNGV in the germline V gene. The CDR3 DNA sequence: TGTGCCAGCAGCTTATCGGGATCCGCAGATACGCAGTATTTT. The encoded protein is CASSLSGSADTQYF.

The CDR3 reads CASSLTGVVTEAFF. In DNA, the CDR3 is TGTGCCAGCAGCCTAACAGGCGTTGTAACTGAAGCTTTCTTT. The gene calls are TRBV7-8 and TRBJ1-1, with D perhaps TRBD1 (5 bases). This CDR3 is 14 amino acids long. Trimming removed 5 bases from V and 5 bases from J, with 15 bases in between. The V gene's germline CDR1 is SGHVS and CDR2 FQNEAQ.